The TCR beta chain under discussion was sequenced for a study of blood T cell repertoires in COVID-19. Study-wide context: Samples came from the United States, Italy and Spain, spanning acute and convalescent COVID-19.

This CDR3 is built from 11 residues. Deletions cut 6 bases from V and 7 bases from J, with 9 bases between. CDR1 and CDR2 from the germline V gene are ENHRY and SYGVKD. Individuals aged roughly 18 to 95 years were recruited from about two dozen US areas. The study assigned cohorts using participant-reported clinical history. Sequencing used immunoSEQ multiplex PCR; TCRdb keeps in-frame clones, though not all of them. The sample lists about 170,000 clones; roughly nine tenths were seen once. Sequencing was done on a sample of PBMCs or T cells enriched from blood (not recorded which). This receptor was obtained from a human donor with acute COVID-19. The donor label of this sample is uncertain. This chain links TRBV10-3 with TRBJ1-1, with D possibly matching TRBD1 (5 bases). The CDR3 loop reads CAIRERGEAFF. The CDR3 DNA reads as TGTGCCATCAGGGAGAGGGGTGAAGCTTTCTTT.